This TCR beta chain was retrieved from a study of identical twins. Study findings and constraints: Conclusions leaned on cross-sectional statistical analysis and did not track the same donors over time. Monozygotic twin pairs showed more out-of-frame TCR alpha sharing than models estimated. An excess of low generation probability was shown by twin-shared out-of-frame alpha sequences.

Each CDR3 protein is one row after TCRdb ran MiXCR on the 5' RACE reads. The sample shows about 570,000 distinct CDR3 sequences, more than 9% of them seen only once. A remark on this clonotype: Its target is unknown.

In addition, the sample was reused for a study of yellow fever vaccine responses in identical twins.

The receptor was derived from a woman younger than 30 in good health. The material sequenced was PBMCs.

CDR3 sequence reads: CSARSLRRYEQYF. CDR3 coding DNA: TGCAGTGCTAGAAGCCTTCGACGATACGAGCAGTACTTC. The rearrangement uses TRBV20-1 and TRBJ2-7, with D hard to call. Trimming removed 2 bases from V and 4 bases from J, with 12 bases in between. The CDR3 sequence is 13 residues long. From germline, CDR1 is DFQATT and CDR2 SNEGSKA (reference sequence).